This T cell receptor (beta chain) was captured by sequencing in a study of identical twins. Findings of the study overall: Beta out-of-frame sequences displayed a weaker excess of sharing between twins. Alpha sequences that were out-of-frame and twin-shared showed an excess of low generation probability.

Each cDNA held unique molecular identifiers, and template switching gave it a universal primer site. TCRdb fed the 5' RACE reads into MiXCR, producing one record per CDR3 protein. Among 1,800,000 or so distinct CDR3 sequences listed, around 29% were seen once. V was pared by 3 bases and J by 8 bases, with 10 bases between. The CDR3 is 12 residues long. Details on this clonotype: Its antigen is not identified.

Healthy Caucasians made up all donors. The V call is TRBV12-3 or TRBV12-4, the J call TRBJ1-2; TRBD1 is a possible D gene (6 bases). This TCR was sampled from a newborn girl in good health. Sequencing was carried out using cord blood. The CDR3 reads CASSFWGGGYTF. CDR3 bases: TGTGCCAGCAGTTTTTGGGGGGGCGGCTACACCTTC.